These 25 T cell receptor beta chains share one sample of origin, sequenced in a study of blood T cell repertoires in COVID-19. Some clones are missing from TCRdb's copy, which holds only in-frame ones; the method was immunoSEQ multiplex PCR. Altogether about 200,000 clones are present, over 80% being singletons, with the ten largest covering 27%. The sequenced material came from peripheral blood. Receptors originate from a man aged 35 to 55 with acute or convalescent COVID-19.

This clone appeared a few times. The CDR3 DNA follows: TGTGCCAGCAGCCTCCGCCGAGCCCTGAACACTGAAGCTTTCTTT. Translating gives CASSLRRALNTEAFF. The chain is built from TRBV5-4 and TRBJ1-1, with D uncertain. Germline V gene data show CDR1 as SGHNT and CDR2 as YYREEE (reference sequence). The CDR3 runs to 15 residues. V lost 4 bases, J lost 0 bases, and 13 bases lay in between.

The table lists this clone with a few counts. The rearrangement joins TRBV7-9 to TRBJ1-2; maybe TRBD1 (6 bases). The V gene's germline CDR1 is SEHNR and CDR2 FQNEAQ (reference sequence). The CDR3 is 16 amino acids. Between the trimmed V and J ends, which lost 3 bases and 7 bases, there was a span of 21 bases. CDR3 loop: CASSLMTGPGVGGYTF. CDR3 nucleotide sequence: TGTGCCAGCAGCTTGATGACAGGTCCCGGAGTGGGTGGCTACACCTTC.

J is TRBJ2-7 and V is TRBV2, with TRBD2 as a possible D gene (5 bases). Trimming removed 6 bases at V and 6 bases at J, with 15 bases between. The V gene's germline CDR1 is SNHLY and CDR2 FYNNEI. This CDR3 is 13 amino acids long. CDR3 coding DNA: TGTGCCAGCAGCGAGGGCAGACGGTTCGAGCAGTACTTC. Residues: CASSEGRRFEQYF.

The gene calls are TRBV6-5 and TRBJ1-5, with D possibly TRBD1 on 6 matching bases. The CDR3 is 13 amino acids. Trimming took off 6 bases at V and 6 bases at J, with 12 bases between the two ends. Looked up from germline, CDR1 is MNHEY and CDR2 is SVGAGI. The CDR3 is CASSQGFGQPQHF. CDR3 DNA sequence: TGTGCCAGCAGCCAGGGGTTCGGTCAGCCCCAGCATTTT.

V gene TRBV7-9 combines with J gene TRBJ1-5, with 7 bases fitting TRBD1. J lost 2 bases, V lost 0 bases, and 7 bases had no gene match. This CDR3 has 17 residues. In germline, CDR1 is SEHNR, CDR2 FQNEAQ (reference sequence). In DNA form, the CDR3 reads TGTGCCAGCAGCTTAGCCGGACCTGGGACAGGCAATCAGCCCCAGCATTTT. Its protein product is CASSLAGPGTGNQPQHF.

This CDR3 reads CASSLWRGPNTEAFF. DNA for the CDR3: TGCGCCAGCAGCTTATGGCGGGGCCCGAACACTGAAGCTTTCTTT. The chain is built from TRBV5-1 and TRBJ1-1, with a tentative D call TRBD1 (5 bases). The CDR3 length is 15 residues. Trimming pared 2 bases from V and 1 base from J, leaving 12 bases between. Germline-derived CDR1 and CDR2 are SGHRS and YFSETQ.

The chain joins TRBV27 to TRBJ1-2, with TRBD1 matching 7 bases. Germline-derived CDR1 and CDR2 are MNHEY and SMNVEV (reference sequence). This CDR3 contains 15 residues. Trimming removed 4 bases from V and 4 bases from J; junction bases left unmatched: 9. CDR3 in amino acids: CASSSGQAAGYGYTF. The CDR3 nucleotides read TGTGCCAGCAGTTCCGGACAGGCCGCTGGCTATGGCTACACCTTC.

This sequence joins TRBV5-5 and TRBJ2-7; D not certain. The V gene lost 4 bases and the J gene lost 0 bases, with 8 bases spanning the gap. The CDR3 spans 13 residues. Germline loops: CDR1 SGHKS, CDR2 YYEKEE (reference sequence). The chain's CDR3 is CASSTTPSYEQYF. The CDR3 region has the DNA TGTGCCAGCAGCACGACACCCTCCTACGAGCAGTACTTC.

This clone turned up a few times. CDR3 nucleotides: TGTGCCAGCAGCCCGAAGCCCTACGAGCAGTACTTC. Its translation is CASSPKPYEQYF. This chain links TRBV7-9 with TRBJ2-7; no reliable D call. The germline V gene encodes CDR1 SEHNR and CDR2 FQNEAQ (reference sequence). The CDR3 covers 12 residues. V was clipped by 5 bases and J by 2 bases, with 7 bases between them.

This clone was detected a few times. V usage is TRBV11-2 and J usage is TRBJ1-3; D is unresolved. Germline V gene data show CDR1 as SGHAT and CDR2 as FQNNGV. This CDR3 spans 15 amino acids. V lost 5 bases and J 1 base, leaving 12 bases between the germline ends. CDR3: CASSQKRGSGNTIYF. Here the CDR3 DNA reads TGTGCCAGCAGCCAAAAGCGGGGTTCTGGAAACACCATATATTTT.

The gene calls are TRBV20-1 and TRBJ1-2, with 9 bases that match TRBD1. The CDR3 has 13 amino acids. The J segment lost 8 bases and the V segment lost 3 bases, leaving 7 bases of the junction unmatched. Germline CDR1 is DFQATT and CDR2 is SNEGSKA (reference sequence). The CDR3 DNA is TGCAGTGCTAGTACAGGGGGCGATGGAGGCTACACCTTC. Its translation is CSASTGGDGGYTF.

The chain employs TRBV6-2 or TRBV6-3 and TRBJ1-5; no firm D call. V was pared by 2 bases and J by 7 bases, with 18 bases between. The germline V gene encodes CDR1 MNHEY and CDR2 SVGEGT. The CDR3 is made up of 16 amino acids. CDR3 bases: TGTGCCAGCAGTTACGCTGGGGAGTCCAGGAGACAGCCCCAGCATTTT. Residues: CASSYAGESRRQPQHF.

V gene TRBV6-5 combines with J gene TRBJ2-7; 7 bases agree with TRBD2. The CDR3 consists of 15 residues. Germline assignment: CDR1 MNHEY and CDR2 SVGAGI. The V segment lost 2 bases and the J segment 5 bases; nucleotides outside the gene matches: 9. CDR3 nucleotides: TGTGCCAGCAGTTACACGGCTAGCGGAAGAAACGAGCAGTACTTC. Amino acid sequence: CASSYTASGRNEQYF.

This rearrangement joins TRBV3-1 (or the pseudogene TRBV3-2) to TRBJ1-1; D possibly corresponds to TRBD1 (6 bases). Germline V gives CDR1 LGHDT, CDR2 YNNKEL (reference sequence). V lost 1 base and J 1 base, leaving 16 bases between the germline ends. This CDR3 is built from 17 residues. The CDR3 DNA sequence: TGTGCCAGCAGCCAAGTAAAACAGGGAAGGAGGAACACTGAAGCTTTCTTT. Translated, it gives CASSQVKQGRRNTEAFF.

The chain combines TRBV6-5 with TRBJ1-6; D ambiguous. The CDR3 consists of 13 residues. Germline V gene lookup returns CDR1 MNHEY and CDR2 SVGAGI. The V end was cut by 6 bases, the J end by 9 bases, with 12 bases between. CDR3 loop: CASSTNRVSPLHF. In DNA, the CDR3 is TGTGCCAGCAGCACCAATCGAGTTTCACCCCTCCACTTT.

The chain carries TRBV5-1 and TRBJ2-6; the D gene is possibly TRBD1 (6 bases). Trimming removed 9 bases from V and 0 bases from J, with 13 bases in between. This CDR3 spans 15 amino acids. The germline V gene encodes CDR1 SGHRS and CDR2 YFSETQ. The CDR3 region is CATRTVSSGANVLTF. CDR3 sequence (DNA): TGCGCCACAAGGACAGTGAGCTCTGGGGCCAACGTCCTGACTTTC. Full variable domain (remainder filled in from reference TRBV5-1 and TRBJ2-6): KAGVTQTPRYLIKTRGQQVTLSCSPISGHRSVSWYQQTPGQGLQFLFEYFSETQRNKGNFPGRFSGRQFSNSRSEMNVSTLELGDSALYLCATRTVSSGANVLTFGAGSRLTVL.

This rearrangement joins TRBV11-2 to TRBJ1-3; TRBD1 agrees at 7 bases. Unmatched junction bases numbered 4, after V lost 6 bases and J lost 2 bases. CDR1 is SGHAT, CDR2 FQNNGV, per germline. The CDR3 consists of 14 residues. CDR3 sequence reads: CASSLDRAGNTIYF. In DNA form, the CDR3 reads TGTGCCAGCAGTCTAGACAGGGCTGGAAACACCATATATTTT.

The rearrangement links TRBV11-2 to TRBJ1-5; D remains unclear. V lost 5 bases to trimming and J lost 4 bases, with 9 bases between them. The CDR3 sequence is 13 residues long. CDR1 and CDR2 (germline): SGHAT, FQNNGV. The CDR3, as DNA: TGTGCCAGCAGCCAGGAACGAAATCAGCCCCAGCATTTT. It codes for CASSQERNQPQHF.

V usage is TRBV5-6 and J usage is TRBJ1-1; D possibly corresponds to TRBD1 (5 bases). Germline V gives CDR1 SGHDT, CDR2 YYEEEE. The CDR3 runs 13 residues. V was trimmed by 2 bases and J by 1 base, leaving 6 bases between them. This CDR3 is CASSFGANTEAFF. The CDR3 nucleotides read TGTGCCAGCAGCTTTGGGGCGAACACTGAAGCTTTCTTT.

This chain links TRBV30 with TRBJ2-5; D ambiguous. Germline-derived CDR1 and CDR2 are GTSNPN and SVGIG (reference sequence). CDR3 length: 12 amino acids. Trimming took 3 bases from V and 1 from J, leaving 6 bases between them. CDR3 region: CAWSTGQETQYF. CDR3 DNA: TGTGCCTGGAGCACCGGCCAAGAGACCCAGTACTTC.

The rearrangement joins TRBV29-1 to TRBJ1-4; no clear D gene. V was cut by 6 bases and J by 8 bases, with 19 bases left in between. The CDR3 runs 14 residues. Germline loops: CDR1 SQVTM, CDR2 ANQGSEA. This CDR3 is CSVTGRGDEEKLFF. The CDR3, as DNA: TGCAGCGTAACCGGGCGGGGAGATGAGGAAAAACTGTTTTTT.

This sequence joins TRBV7-9 and TRBJ2-1; D is ambiguous. The V end lost 3 bases, the J end lost 2 bases, and 8 bases lay between the germline ends. Germline values: CDR1 SEHNR, CDR2 FQNEAQ (reference sequence). CDR3 length: 14 residues. The CDR3 protein is CASSLGQAYNEQFF. The CDR3, as DNA: TGTGCCAGCAGCTTGGGCCAGGCCTACAATGAGCAGTTCTTC.

This clone has only a few counts. The chain couples TRBV10-3 to TRBJ2-1; D might be TRBD2 (6 bases). The CDR3 spans 13 residues. CDR1 and CDR2 (germline): ENHRY, SYGVKD. The V gene lost 2 bases and the J gene lost 7 bases, with 9 bases spanning the gap. The CDR3 loop is CAISEREKNEQFF. CDR3 DNA sequence: TGTGCCATCAGTGAGCGGGAGAAGAATGAGCAGTTCTTC.

CDR3 sequence reads: CASTRGAYTGELFF. The CDR3 nucleotides read TGTGCCAGCACCCGGGGGGCTTACACCGGGGAGCTGTTTTTT. V and J are TRBV9 and TRBJ2-2, with D possibly TRBD2 on 7 matching bases. The CDR3 contains 14 residues. The V end lost 6 bases, the J end lost 3 bases, and 12 bases lay between the germline ends. Germline assignment: CDR1 SGDLS and CDR2 YYNGEE.

The gene calls are TRBV7-2 and TRBJ1-5; TRBD1 is a possible D gene (5 bases). The germline gives CDR1 SGHTA, CDR2 FQGNSA. V was cut by 1 base and J by 0 bases, with 10 bases left in between. The CDR3 loop spans 16 amino acids. CDR3 loop: CASSLGRGYSNQPQHF. The CDR3 bases are TGTGCCAGCAGCTTAGGAAGGGGTTATAGCAATCAGCCCCAGCATTTT.